This T cell receptor (beta chain) was captured in a study of tumour-infiltrating T cells in Burkitt lymphoma. Study information: Overall and progression-free survival were predicted by productive clonality.

Profiling relied on immunoSEQ multiplex PCR, and the TCRdb table lists in-frame clones only, not all of them. The sample shows some 17,000 clones, almost 80% of them seen only once. The germline V and J ends were trimmed by 2 bases and 2 bases, with 18 bases remaining between them. The CDR3 is 17 amino acids. Germline V CDR1 and CDR2: LNHDA, SQIVND (reference sequence). The chain recombines TRBV19 with TRBJ2-5; unclear D gene. This sequence was found in a human donor with diffuse large B-cell lymphoma. Sequencing input: tumor tissue. The CDR3 here is CASSIWVPTNGQETQYF. The CDR3 DNA follows: TGTGCCAGTAGTATATGGGTCCCTACTAATGGTCAAGAGACCCAGTACTTC. The complete variable domain, with remaining parts taken from reference TRBV19 and TRBJ2-5, reads DGGITQSPKYLFRKEGQNVTLSCEQNLNHDAMYWYRQDPGQGLRLIYYSQIVNDFQKGDIAEGYSVSREKKESFPLTVTSAQKNPTAFYLCASSIWVPTNGQETQYFGPGTRLLVL.